This T cell receptor (beta chain) was documented in a study of shared clonotypes between healthy human individuals. The method was immunoSEQ multiplex PCR; TCRdb's version includes in-frame clones alone and lacks a portion of them. Of 2 million to 2.5 million clones in the sample, 95% were seen once. This TCR was sampled from a man aged 18 to 35 in good health. Sample: naive CD4+ T cells sorted from blood. Subset meaning: CD45RA+ positively selected.

In nucleotides, the CDR3 is TGTGCCAGCAGCCAAGATTATGGCACTGAAGCTTTCTTT. It encodes CASSQDYGTEAFF. This chain connects TRBV4-2 to TRBJ1-1; no reliable D call. CDR1 is LGHNA, CDR2 YNFKEQ, per germline. The V gene lost 0 bases and the J gene lost 4 bases, with 6 bases spanning the gap. This CDR3 has 13 residues.